This T cell receptor (beta chain) appears in the sequencing data of a study of T cell responses to AZD1222 COVID-19 vaccine. CDR3 size: 14 residues. Germline CDR1 and CDR2: LGHNT and FRNRAP. The J segment lost 4 bases and the V segment lost 2 bases, leaving 5 bases of the junction unmatched. Using immunoSEQ multiplex PCR, the repertoire was profiled, and TCRdb retains in-frame clones only, with some absent. The profile shows about 220,000 clones, around 93% of them singletons. This TCR was sampled from an adult in good health. Source: peripheral blood, taken on day 0 of MenACWY control vaccination. This chain links TRBV12-5 with TRBJ2-7, with 7 bases matching TRBD1. The CDR3 DNA follows: TGTGCTAGTGGTTTGCGGACAGGCCCTTACGAGCAGTACTTC. Encoded protein: CASGLRTGPYEQYF.